These 15 T cell receptor beta chains share one sample of origin, sequenced in a study of cytomegalovirus exposure and HLA in healthy donors (dated by TCRdb to about 2017). The library was generated by the immunoSEQ multiplex PCR assay. For the multiplex PCR, a mixture combining 60 forward primers for TCR Vbeta segments and 13 reverse primers for TCR Jbeta segments was used. This immuneACCESS table, as held by TCRdb, lists in-frame sequences with V and J called but not all clones. Of the missing ones, under half trace to an unresolved V gene in checked studies; the others have no known cause. Counted in this sample were roughly 100,000 clones; 82% of them appeared once. The ten biggest clones cover more than 1.5% of the sample. Source material: PBMCs. The receptors stem from a man in his fifties in good health and CMV-seronegative.

The chain links TRBV6-1 to TRBJ2-7; unclear D gene. This CDR3 is 11 amino acids long. Trimming shortened V by 4 bases and J by 7 bases, and 8 bases separated the two germline ends. Germline V gene sequence: CDR1 MNHNS, CDR2 SASEGT. CDR3 loop: CASSGIGEQYV. The CDR3 coding sequence is TGTGCCAGCAGTGGCATCGGGGAGCAGTACGTC.

CDR3 residues: CASSWIGGGGGEQFF. CDR3 nucleotide sequence: TGTGCCAGCAGTTGGATCGGCGGGGGGGGTGGTGAGCAGTTCTTC. This chain joins TRBV28 and TRBJ2-1; 9 bases are shared with TRBD2. Germline assignment: CDR1 MDHEN and CDR2 SYDVKM. This CDR3 has 15 residues. The J segment lost 9 bases and the V segment lost 4 bases, leaving 10 bases of the junction unmatched.

In its sample, this clone was seen a few times. V is TRBV4-1 and J is TRBJ2-1; unclear D gene. Germline V gene data show CDR1 as MGHRA and CDR2 as YSYEKL. The CDR3 extends over 13 amino acids. V dropped 3 bases and J dropped 7 bases, with 10 bases sitting between them. The chain's CDR3 is CASSQSWRNEQFF. Here the CDR3 DNA reads TGCGCCAGCAGCCAGAGTTGGCGGAATGAGCAGTTCTTC.

This chain uses TRBV28 with TRBJ2-5; D is unresolved. The CDR3 sequence is 12 residues long. Germline V gene data show CDR1 as MDHEN and CDR2 as SYDVKM. V was clipped by 5 bases and J by 7 bases, with 11 bases between them. The CDR3 DNA reads as TGTGCCAGCAGTAACACATGGAGGACCCAGTACTTC. Amino acids: CASSNTWRTQYF.

The CDR3 DNA reads TGCGCCAGCAGCCAAGGAAGGGGCCGCAGCACAGATACGCAGTATTTT. Translation gives CASSQGRGRSTDTQYF. V gene TRBV4-3 combines with J gene TRBJ2-3, with D tentatively TRBD1 (5 bases). V lost 1 base, J lost 0 bases, and 11 bases lay in between. This CDR3 has 16 residues. CDR1 is LGHNA, CDR2 YSLEER, per germline.

The chain uses TRBV7-2 and TRBJ1-2; weak D call: TRBD1 (5 bases). The CDR3 sequence is 13 residues long. Trimming removed 4 bases at V and 8 bases at J, with 14 bases between. Germline CDR1 is SGHTA and CDR2 is FQGNSA. CDR3 sequence reads: CASSSTGQAGYTF. In DNA form, the CDR3 reads TGTGCCAGCAGCTCCACCGGACAAGCGGGCTACACCTTC.

In its sample, this clone was seen a few times. The same CDR3 arises from other DNA sequences in this sample as well. The chain joins TRBV5-1 to TRBJ1-1; D ambiguous. The CDR3 covers 13 residues. With 0 bases removed from V and 2 bases from J, the gap between germline ends came to 5 bases. The germline V gene encodes CDR1 SGHRS and CDR2 YFSETQ. CDR3: CASSLGGNTEAFF. CDR3 DNA: TGCGCCAGCAGCTTGGGCGGCAACACTGAAGCTTTCTTT.

The chain uses TRBV28 and TRBJ1-1; no reliable D call. Germline loops: CDR1 MDHEN, CDR2 SYDVKM. This CDR3 is built from 13 residues. Trimming cost V 4 bases and J 1 base, with 7 bases left between them. CDR3 nucleotides: TGTGCCAGCAGTTCGAGCCCGAACACTGAAGCTTTCTTT. Translated, it gives CASSSSPNTEAFF.

The V and J genes are TRBV6-1 and TRBJ1-5; D not resolved. V was cut by 4 bases and J by 7 bases, with 14 bases left in between. The CDR3 is 14 amino acids. Per the germline V gene, CDR1 is MNHNS and CDR2 is SASEGT. CDR3 residues: CASSGPGRGQPQHF. The CDR3 nucleotides are TGTGCCAGCAGTGGTCCGGGTCGTGGGCAGCCCCAGCATTTT.

The chain has TRBV6-1 and TRBJ2-3; TRBD1 is a possible D gene (5 bases). The CDR3 consists of 14 residues. Germline V gene sequence: CDR1 MNHNS, CDR2 SASEGT. The germline V and J ends were trimmed by 4 bases and 6 bases, with 14 bases remaining between them. CDR3 amino acids: CASSGQKGPDTQYF. The CDR3 DNA reads TGTGCCAGCAGTGGCCAAAAGGGGCCGGATACGCAGTATTTT.

The chain carries TRBV20-1 and TRBJ1-4, with D unclear. Trimming removed 7 bases from V and 7 bases from J, with 7 bases in between. The CDR3 runs 10 residues. Germline CDR1 DFQATT, CDR2 SNEGSKA (reference sequence). The CDR3 protein is CSVPSEKLFF. The DNA of the CDR3 is TGCAGTGTCCCCTCTGAAAAACTGTTTTTT.

The CDR3 nucleotides read TGTGCCAGCAGCTTAGGCTCTAGCGGGGGAAACATTCAGTACTTC. Encoded protein: CASSLGSSGGNIQYF. The V gene is TRBV7-2, the J gene TRBJ2-4; 10 nucleotides agree with TRBD2. This CDR3 contains 15 residues. Looked up from germline, CDR1 is SGHTA and CDR2 is FQGNSA. The V segment lost 1 base and the J segment 6 bases; nucleotides outside the gene matches: 3.

V gene TRBV7-2 combines with J gene TRBJ1-2; 7 bases are shared with TRBD1. CDR1 and CDR2 from the germline V gene are SGHTA and FQGNSA. The V and J ends lost 5 bases and 5 bases, in that order; junction bases with no gene match: 11. The CDR3 has 15 amino acids. The CDR3 spells CASSPNRGPWYGYTF. The CDR3 bases are TGTGCCAGCAGCCCGAACAGGGGACCTTGGTATGGCTACACCTTC.

V is TRBV6-6 and J is TRBJ1-6; perhaps TRBD1 as D (6 bases). The CDR3 totals 16 residues. Germline assignment: CDR1 MNHNY and CDR2 SVGAGI (reference sequence). V was shortened by 7 bases and J by 5 bases, with 18 bases between the two germline ends. The CDR3 nucleotides are TGTGCCAGCACCCTAGGGGGGGGGCCTAATAATTCACCCCTCCACTTT. It encodes CASTLGGGPNNSPLHF.

This rearrangement joins TRBV5-1 to TRBJ2-3; D unclear. This CDR3 comprises 16 residues. In germline, CDR1 is SGHRS, CDR2 YFSETQ. Trimming removed 0 bases from V and 2 bases from J, with 13 bases in between. The CDR3 nucleotides are TGCGCCAGCAGCTTGGTCGGTAGCCCATACACAGATACGCAGTATTTT. Amino acid sequence: CASSLVGSPYTDTQYF. The variable domain in full, completed from reference TRBV5-1 and TRBJ2-3, reads KAGVTQTPRYLIKTRGQQVTLSCSPISGHRSVSWYQQTPGQGLQFLFEYFSETQRNKGNFPGRFSGRQFSNSRSEMNVSTLELGDSALYLCASSLVGSPYTDTQYFGPGTRLTVL.